What follows is one T cell receptor (beta chain) and its context. Antigen unknown. The method was immunoSEQ multiplex PCR; TCRdb's version includes in-frame clones alone and lacks a portion of them. The repertoire holds roughly 500,000 clones, approximately 90% seen once, with around 13% in the top ten. Treatment of the sample: approximately 18 received Ad26.COV2.S at low or high dose, single or two shots; roughly 5 received placebo; per-sample allocation not given. Sampling occurred on day 63 after the first vaccine or placebo injection. The data derive from a study of Ad26.COV2.S vaccination and SARS-CoV-2 variants. General observations from the study: It was vaccine recipients, not placebo recipients, who had the higher spike-specific TCR breadth. Placebo and vaccine recipients had non-spike TCR breadth that was similar.

The sample in question was peripheral blood, obtained in a trial of Ad26.COV2.S vaccine versus placebo. This TCR derives from a person aged 18-65 years who received the Ad26.COV2.S COVID-19 vaccine or a placebo.

CDR3 amino acids: CASNLPGGHGEKLFF. The CDR3 DNA follows: TGCGCCAGCAACCTTCCTGGAGGGCATGGTGAAAAACTGTTTTTT. V and J are TRBV5-1 and TRBJ1-4; D gene ambiguous. The germline CDR1 and CDR2 sequences are SGHRS and YFSETQ. There are 15 residues in the CDR3. V dropped 6 bases and J dropped 7 bases, with 19 bases sitting between them.